This section outlines one T cell receptor beta chain sequence together with its context. Trimming removed 9 bases at V and 6 bases at J, with 11 bases between. Germline assignment: CDR1 MNHEY and CDR2 SMNVEV (reference sequence). The CDR3 covers 11 residues. Participants spanned ages about 18 to 100 years and resided in about 25 US areas. This entry comes from a study of blood T cell repertoires in COVID-19. Clones were sequenced by immunoSEQ multiplex PCR, and TCRdb holds only the in-frame ones, with some missing. The table includes around 390,000 clones, about 86% detected once. This TCR was recovered from a woman in her forties or fifties who had recovered from COVID-19. Material: PBMCs or T cells enriched from blood (not recorded which). The rearrangement links TRBV27 to TRBJ1-1; D uncertain. CDR3 amino acids: CASSRGAEAFF. The CDR3 coding sequence is TGTGCCAGTAGCCGCGGAGCTGAAGCTTTCTTT.